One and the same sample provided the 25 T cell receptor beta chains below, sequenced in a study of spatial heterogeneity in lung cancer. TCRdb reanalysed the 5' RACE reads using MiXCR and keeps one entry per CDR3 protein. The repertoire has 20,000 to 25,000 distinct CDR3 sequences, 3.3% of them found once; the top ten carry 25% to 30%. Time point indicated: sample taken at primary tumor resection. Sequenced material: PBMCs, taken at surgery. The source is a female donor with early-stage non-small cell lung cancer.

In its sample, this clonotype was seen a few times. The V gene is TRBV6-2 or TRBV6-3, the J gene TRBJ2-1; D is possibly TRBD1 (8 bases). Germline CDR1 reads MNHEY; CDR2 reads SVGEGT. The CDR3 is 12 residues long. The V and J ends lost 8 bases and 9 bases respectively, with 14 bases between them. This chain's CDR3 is CASRQGRGEQFF. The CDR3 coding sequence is TGTGCCAGCCGACAGGGGAGGGGTGAGCAGTTCTTC.

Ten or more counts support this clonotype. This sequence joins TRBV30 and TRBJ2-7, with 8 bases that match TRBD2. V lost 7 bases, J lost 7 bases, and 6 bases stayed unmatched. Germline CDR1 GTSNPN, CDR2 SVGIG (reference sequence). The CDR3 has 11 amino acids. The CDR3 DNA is TGTGCCTACAGACTAGCGCTTGAGCAGTACTTC. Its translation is CAYRLALEQYF. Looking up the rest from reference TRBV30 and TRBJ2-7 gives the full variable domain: SQTIHQWPATLVQPVGSPLSLECTVEGTSNPNLYWYRQAAGRGLQLLFYSVGIGQISSEVPQNLSASRPQDRQFILSSKKLLLSDSGFYLCAYRLALEQYFGPGTRLTVT.

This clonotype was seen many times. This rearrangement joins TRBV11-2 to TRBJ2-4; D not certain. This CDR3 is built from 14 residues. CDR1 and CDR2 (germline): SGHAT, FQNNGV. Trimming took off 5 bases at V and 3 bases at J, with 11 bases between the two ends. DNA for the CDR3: TGTGCCAGCAGCCCAGACTGGGTCAAAAACATTCAGTACTTC. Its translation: CASSPDWVKNIQYF.

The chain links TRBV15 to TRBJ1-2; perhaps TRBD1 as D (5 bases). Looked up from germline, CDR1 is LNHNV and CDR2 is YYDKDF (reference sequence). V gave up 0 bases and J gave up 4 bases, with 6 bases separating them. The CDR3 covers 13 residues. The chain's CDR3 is CATSREGLYGYTF. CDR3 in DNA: TGTGCCACCAGCAGAGAGGGGCTCTATGGCTACACCTTC. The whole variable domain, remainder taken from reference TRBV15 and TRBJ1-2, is DAMVIQNPRYQVTQFGKPVTLSCSQTLNHNVMYWYQQKSSQAPKLLFHYYDKDFNNEADTPDNFQSRRPNTSFCFLDIRSPGLGDTAMYLCATSREGLYGYTFGSGTRLTVV.

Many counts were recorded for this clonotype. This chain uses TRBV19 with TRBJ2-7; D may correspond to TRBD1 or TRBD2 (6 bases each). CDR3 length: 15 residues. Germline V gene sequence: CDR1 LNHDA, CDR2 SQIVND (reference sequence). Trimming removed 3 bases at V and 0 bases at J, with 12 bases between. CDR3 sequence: CASSIWGASSYEQYF. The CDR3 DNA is TGTGCCAGTAGTATCTGGGGGGCGAGCTCCTACGAGCAGTACTTC.

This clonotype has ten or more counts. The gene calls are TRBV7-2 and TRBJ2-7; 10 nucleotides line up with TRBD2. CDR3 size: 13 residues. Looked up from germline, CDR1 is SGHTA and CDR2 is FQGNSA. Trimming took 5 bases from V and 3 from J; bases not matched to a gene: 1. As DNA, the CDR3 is TGTGCCAGCAGCCGGACTAGCGGCTACGAGCAGTACTTC. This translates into CASSRTSGYEQYF.

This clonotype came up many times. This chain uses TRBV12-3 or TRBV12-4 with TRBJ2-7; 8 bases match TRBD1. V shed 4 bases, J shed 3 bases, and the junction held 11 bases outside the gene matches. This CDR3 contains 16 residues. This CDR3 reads CASSSVAGGEGYEQYF. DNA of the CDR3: TGTGCCAGCAGTTCTGTCGCAGGGGGCGAGGGCTACGAGCAGTACTTC.

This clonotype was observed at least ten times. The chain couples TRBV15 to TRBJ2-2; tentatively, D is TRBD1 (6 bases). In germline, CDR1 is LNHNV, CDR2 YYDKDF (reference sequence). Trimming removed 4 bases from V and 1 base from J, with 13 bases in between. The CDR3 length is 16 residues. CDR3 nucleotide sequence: TGTGCCACCAGCACCAAAACAGGGCTGAACACCGGGGAGCTGTTTTTT. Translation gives CATSTKTGLNTGELFF.

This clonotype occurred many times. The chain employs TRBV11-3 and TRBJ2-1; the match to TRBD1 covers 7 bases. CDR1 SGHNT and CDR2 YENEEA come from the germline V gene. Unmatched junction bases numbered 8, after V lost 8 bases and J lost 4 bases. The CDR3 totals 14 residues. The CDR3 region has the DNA TGTGCCAGCTCGAGAGGGACAGATTACAATGAGCAGTTCTTC. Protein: CASSRGTDYNEQFF.

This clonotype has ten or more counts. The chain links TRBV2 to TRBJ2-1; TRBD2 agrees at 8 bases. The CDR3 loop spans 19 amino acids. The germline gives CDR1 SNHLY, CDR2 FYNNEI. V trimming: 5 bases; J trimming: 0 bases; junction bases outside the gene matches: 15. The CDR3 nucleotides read TGTGCCAGCAGTATTCCGGACCGACTAGCGCCCAGCTCCTACAATGAGCAGTTCTTC. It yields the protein CASSIPDRLAPSSYNEQFF. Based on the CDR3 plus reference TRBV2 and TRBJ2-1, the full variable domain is EPEVTQTPSHQVTQMGQEVILRCVPISNHLYFYWYRQILGQKVEFLVSFYNNEISEKSEIFDDQFSVERPDGSNFTLKIRSTKLEDSAMYFCASSIPDRLAPSSYNEQFFGPGTRLTVL.

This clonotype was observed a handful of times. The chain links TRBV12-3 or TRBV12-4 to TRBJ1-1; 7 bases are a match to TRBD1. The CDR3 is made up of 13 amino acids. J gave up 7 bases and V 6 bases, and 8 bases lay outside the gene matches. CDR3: CASRGITGVEAFF. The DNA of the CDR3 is TGTGCCAGCAGAGGTATCACAGGGGTTGAAGCTTTCTTT.

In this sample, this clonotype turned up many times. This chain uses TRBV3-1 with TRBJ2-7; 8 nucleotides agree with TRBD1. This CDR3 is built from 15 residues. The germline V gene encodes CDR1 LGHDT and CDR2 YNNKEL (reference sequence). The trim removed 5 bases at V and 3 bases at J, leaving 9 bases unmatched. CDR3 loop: CASSKGQGQYYEQYF. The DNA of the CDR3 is TGTGCCAGCAGCAAAGGACAGGGCCAGTACTACGAGCAGTACTTC.

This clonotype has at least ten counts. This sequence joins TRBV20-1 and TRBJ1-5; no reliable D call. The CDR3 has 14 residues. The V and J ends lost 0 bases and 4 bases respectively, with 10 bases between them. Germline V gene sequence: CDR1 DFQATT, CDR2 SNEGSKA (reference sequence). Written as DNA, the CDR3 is TGCAGTGCTAGAGATCAACGTAGGAATCAGCCCCAGCATTTT. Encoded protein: CSARDQRRNQPQHF.

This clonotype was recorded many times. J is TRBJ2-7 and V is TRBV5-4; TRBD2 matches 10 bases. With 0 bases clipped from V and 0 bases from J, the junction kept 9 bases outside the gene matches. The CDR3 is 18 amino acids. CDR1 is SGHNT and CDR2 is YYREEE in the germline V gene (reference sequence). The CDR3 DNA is TGTGCCAGCAGCTTGGATCTAGCGGGAGTTTCAAGCTCCTACGAGCAGTACTTC. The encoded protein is CASSLDLAGVSSSYEQYF.

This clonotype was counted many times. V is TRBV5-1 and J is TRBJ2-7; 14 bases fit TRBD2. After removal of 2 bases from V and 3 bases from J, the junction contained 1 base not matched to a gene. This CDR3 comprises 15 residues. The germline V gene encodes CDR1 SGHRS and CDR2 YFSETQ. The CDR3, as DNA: TGCGCCAGCAGCTTTGGGACTAGCGGGAGCTACGAGCAGTACTTC. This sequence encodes CASSFGTSGSYEQYF.

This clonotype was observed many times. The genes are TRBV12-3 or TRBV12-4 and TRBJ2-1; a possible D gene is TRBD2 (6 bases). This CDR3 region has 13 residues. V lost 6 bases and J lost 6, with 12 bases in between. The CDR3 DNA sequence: TGTGCCAGCAGCCCGGGACTCCTCAATGAGCAGTTCTTC. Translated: CASSPGLLNEQFF.

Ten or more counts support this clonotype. This chain's CDR3 is CSAFPRRSSSTDTQYF. The DNA for the CDR3 is TGCAGTGCCTTCCCCCGGCGGAGCTCTAGCACAGATACGCAGTATTTT. V usage is TRBV20-1 and J usage is TRBJ2-3; D is unresolved. This CDR3 region has 16 residues. CDR1 and CDR2 (germline): DFQATT, SNEGSKA (reference sequence). Trimming took 6 bases from V and 0 from J, leaving 19 bases between them.

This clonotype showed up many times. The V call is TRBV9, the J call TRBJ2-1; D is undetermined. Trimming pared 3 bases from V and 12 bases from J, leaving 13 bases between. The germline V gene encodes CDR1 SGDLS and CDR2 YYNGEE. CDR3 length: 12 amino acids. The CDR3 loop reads CASSGANLVQFF. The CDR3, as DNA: TGTGCCAGCAGCGGAGCAAACTTGGTGCAGTTCTTC.

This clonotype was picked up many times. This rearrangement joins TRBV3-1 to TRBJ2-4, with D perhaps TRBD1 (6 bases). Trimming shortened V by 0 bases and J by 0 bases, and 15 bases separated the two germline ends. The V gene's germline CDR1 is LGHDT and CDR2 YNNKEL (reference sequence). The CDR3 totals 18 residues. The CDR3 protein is CASSQDVRTALAKNIQYF. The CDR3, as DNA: TGTGCCAGCAGCCAAGACGTCAGGACAGCTCTAGCCAAAAACATTCAGTACTTC.

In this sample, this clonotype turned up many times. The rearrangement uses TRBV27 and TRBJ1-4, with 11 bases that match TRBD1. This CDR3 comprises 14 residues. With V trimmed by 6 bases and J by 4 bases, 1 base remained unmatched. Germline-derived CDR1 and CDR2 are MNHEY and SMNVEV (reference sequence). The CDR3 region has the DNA TGTGCCAGCAGGGACAGGGGGCTTAATGAAAAACTGTTTTTT. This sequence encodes CASRDRGLNEKLFF.

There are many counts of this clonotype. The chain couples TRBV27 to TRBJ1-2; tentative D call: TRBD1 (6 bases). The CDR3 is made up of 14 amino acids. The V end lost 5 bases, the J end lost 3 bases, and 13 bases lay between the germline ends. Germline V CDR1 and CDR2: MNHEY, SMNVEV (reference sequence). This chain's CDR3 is CASSLSRGYYGYTF. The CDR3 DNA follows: TGTGCCAGCAGTCTCTCCAGGGGCTACTATGGCTACACCTTC.

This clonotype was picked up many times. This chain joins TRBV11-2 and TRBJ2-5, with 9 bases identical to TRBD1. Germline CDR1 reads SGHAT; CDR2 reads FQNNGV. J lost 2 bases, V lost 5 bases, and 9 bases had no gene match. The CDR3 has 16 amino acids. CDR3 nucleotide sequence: TGTGCCAGCAGCACCGAGACAGGGGGACCACAAGAGACCCAGTACTTC. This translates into CASSTETGGPQETQYF.

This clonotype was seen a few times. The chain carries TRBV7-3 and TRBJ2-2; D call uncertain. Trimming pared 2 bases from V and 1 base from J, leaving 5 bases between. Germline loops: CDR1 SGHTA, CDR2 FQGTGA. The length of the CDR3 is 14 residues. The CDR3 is CASSLARNTGELFF. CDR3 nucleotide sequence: TGTGCCAGCAGCTTAGCTCGGAACACCGGGGAGCTGTTTTTT.

The CDR3 nucleotides are TGCGCCAGCAGCTTGTCGCCTGGGGTCGGCACTGAAGCTTTCTTT. Amino acids: CASSLSPGVGTEAFF. J is TRBJ1-1 and V is TRBV5-1; D gene uncertain. Germline CDR1 reads SGHRS; CDR2 reads YFSETQ. This CDR3 spans 15 amino acids. Trimming took off 1 base at V and 4 bases at J, with 14 bases between the two ends.

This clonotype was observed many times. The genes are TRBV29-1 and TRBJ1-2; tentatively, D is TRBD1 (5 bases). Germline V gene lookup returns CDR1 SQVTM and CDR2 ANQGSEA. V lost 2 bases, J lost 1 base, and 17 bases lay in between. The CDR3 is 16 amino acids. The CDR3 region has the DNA TGCAGCGTTGAACTCGACCACACAGGATATAACTATGGCTACACCTTC. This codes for CSVELDHTGYNYGYTF.